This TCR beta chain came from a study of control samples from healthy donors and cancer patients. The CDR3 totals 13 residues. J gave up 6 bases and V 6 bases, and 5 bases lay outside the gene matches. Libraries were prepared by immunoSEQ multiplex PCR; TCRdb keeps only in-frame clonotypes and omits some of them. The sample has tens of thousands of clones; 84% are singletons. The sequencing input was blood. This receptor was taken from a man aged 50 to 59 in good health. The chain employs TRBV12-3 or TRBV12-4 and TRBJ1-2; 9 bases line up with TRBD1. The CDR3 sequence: CASSPTGGDGYTF. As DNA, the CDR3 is TGTGCCAGCAGCCCCACAGGGGGCGATGGCTACACCTTC.